Listed below are T cell receptor beta chains from one sample, sequenced in a study of T cell responses to AZD1222 COVID-19 vaccine. Generated by immunoSEQ multiplex PCR, the TCRdb table keeps only in-frame clones and is missing some. The sample holds about 150,000 clones, roughly 90% seen once. Sequences were derived from peripheral blood, sampled on day 0 of AZD1222 vaccination. The receptors here all came from an adult in good health. CDR3s include the opening cysteine and the closing phenylalanine or tryptophan. The order of the fields is clone size, J gene, D gene, V gene, CDR3 protein, CDR3 DNA. The D gene is left open where the match is weak. Size values are once, few and many counts, or a class for expanded clones, and some rows have none.

few | TRBJ1-1 | . | TRBV6-5 | CASSIGYEAFF | TGTGCCAGCAGTATCGGATATGAAGCTTTCTTT
. | TRBJ2-3 | TRBD2 | TRBV30 | CAWRKRGSTDTQYF | TGTGCCTGGAGGAAGCGGGGCAGCACAGATACGCAGTATTTT
. | TRBJ1-2 | . | TRBV4-2 | CASSQGGAEVYGYTF | TGTGCCAGCAGCCAAGGTGGAGCGGAGGTTTATGGCTACACCTTC
. | TRBJ2-7 | . | TRBV11-2 | CASTAQGPYEQYF | TGTGCCAGCACCGCTCAGGGTCCCTACGAGCAGTACTTC
. | TRBJ1-3 | . | TRBV5-1 | CASSRSLEAGNTIYF | TGCGCCAGCAGCCGTTCTTTGGAGGCTGGAAACACCATATATTTT
. | TRBJ2-5 | TRBD2 | TRBV5-1 | CASSPTGREMSGREYF | TGCGCCAGCAGCCCCACGGGGCGGGAGATGAGCGGGCGGGAGTACTTC
. | TRBJ2-2 | TRBD2 | TRBV5-4 | CASSSTSGRISGELFF | TGTGCCAGCAGCTCGACTAGCGGGAGAATATCCGGGGAGCTGTTTTTT
few | TRBJ2-2 | TRBD1 | TRBV6-5 | CASSRTGVNTGELFF | TGTGCCAGCAGTAGAACAGGGGTGAACACCGGGGAGCTGTTTTTT
. | TRBJ1-3 | TRBD1 | TRBV4-1 | CASSITGGSSGNTIYF | TGCGCCAGCAGCATAACAGGGGGCAGCTCTGGAAACACCATATATTTT
. | TRBJ1-2 | TRBD1 | TRBV30 | CAWSLGGRFNYGYTF | TGTGCCTGGAGCTTAGGGGGCCGTTTTAACTATGGCTACACCTTC